The subject of this entry is one T cell receptor (beta chain). Its antigen is not identified. Looked up from germline, CDR1 is SGHDN and CDR2 is FVKESK. V lost 0 bases and J lost 8, with 7 bases in between. This CDR3 region has 12 residues. These data are taken from a study of persistence of HIV-infected CD4 T cells. Study-level findings and limits: Degenerate expanded CDR3beta sequences were enriched among CMV- and Gag-responding cells.

The immunoSEQ assay was version 4, run in survey mode. TCRdb's copy holds only in-frame clones and misses some; the assay was immunoSEQ multiplex PCR. The table has about 36,000 clones, 80% to 85% seen once. The stimulus was an HIV-1 Gag 15-mer peptide pool, about 1 ug/peptide/mL. Sorted nonresponding memory CD4+ T cells were CD40L-negative, CD69-negative, CD45RO-high. The clonotype originates from an adult with HIV. The donor label of this sample is uncertain. This chain connects TRBV14 to TRBJ1-2; no firm D call. Sequencing was performed on cultured CD4+ T cells from PBMCs, taken from a patient who received antiretroviral therapy. CDR3 nucleotides: TGTGCCAGCAGCCAAGAGCTAAGGGGCTACACCTTC. Residues: CASSQELRGYTF.